The rows below give T cell receptor beta chains drawn from one sample of a study of blood T cell repertoires in COVID-19. Sequencing used immunoSEQ multiplex PCR; TCRdb keeps in-frame clones, though not all of them. This sample has around 200,000 clones, with 86% found just once. The sequencing input was PBMCs or T cells enriched from blood (not recorded which). The receptors originated from a woman aged 45-65 years in a cohort exposed to, infected with or recovered from COVID-19 (not recorded which). The CDR3 runs from the conserved cysteine through the conserved F or W. D genes are given only for firm matches. Size is stated for part of the rows, as once, few or many counts, or as a class when the clone is expanded.

CDR3 DNA | CDR3 protein | clone size | J gene | D gene | V gene
TGTGCCAGCAGCGCCCGGGACTCCGGTACCGGGGAGCTGTTTTTT | CASSARDSGTGELFF | - | TRBJ2-2 | - | TRBV7-6
TGTGCCAGCAGCAGCGACCGGGACAAGTACTCCTACGAGCAGTACTTC | CASSSDRDKYSYEQYF | - | TRBJ2-7 | - | TRBV21-1
TGTGCCAGTAGGTTCGGGACAGTTAACACTGAAGCTTTCTTT | CASRFGTVNTEAFF | few | TRBJ1-1 | TRBD1 | TRBV19
TGCGCCAGCAGCCAAGATTTGGGGGGCTCTGGAAACACCATATATTTT | CASSQDLGGSGNTIYF | - | TRBJ1-3 | - | TRBV4-3
TGTGCCAGCTCACGTGACAGAAGCTATGGCTACACCTTC | CASSRDRSYGYTF | few | TRBJ1-2 | - | TRBV18
TGCAGCGTTGAATTTTTGATGCGTGGCTACACCTTC | CSVEFLMRGYTF | - | TRBJ1-2 | - | TRBV29-1
TGTGCCAGCAGCCAGACAGGTATCTATGGCTACACCTTC | CASSQTGIYGYTF | few | TRBJ1-2 | - | TRBV7-9
TGTGCCAGCAGCCCGAGAGGGACAGGACCATACACTGAAGCTTTCTTT | CASSPRGTGPYTEAFF | few | TRBJ1-1 | TRBD1 | TRBV7-2
TGTGCCAGCAGCTCCGGGACAGGGTTTTTTCACGAGCAGTACTTC | CASSSGTGFFHEQYF | - | TRBJ2-7 | TRBD1 | TRBV4-2
TGTGCCAGTAGTGCTCCCCAGGCGGGGGGCGAAAAACTGTTTTTT | CASSAPQAGGEKLFF | - | TRBJ1-4 | - | TRBV19
TGTGCCAGAGGGACAGTGGCCACTGAAGCTTTCTTT | CARGTVATEAFF | - | TRBJ1-1 | TRBD1 | TRBV2
TGTGCCAGCAGCCGACAGGGGTCCGGCAATCAGCCCCAGCATTTT | CASSRQGSGNQPQHF | - | TRBJ1-5 | TRBD1 | TRBV6-5
TGTGCCAGCAGCTTAGATCGACAGATTATGGATGGCTACACCTTC | CASSLDRQIMDGYTF | - | TRBJ1-2 | - | TRBV11-2
TGTGCCAGCAGGGCCGGGACAGGCTACACAGATACGCAGTATTTT | CASRAGTGYTDTQYF | - | TRBJ2-3 | TRBD1 | TRBV7-9
TGTGCCAGCTCCGAGGGTCTTACTTATTCACCCCTCCACTTT | CASSEGLTYSPLHF | - | TRBJ1-6 | - | TRBV18
TGTGCCAGCAGTTTACCCGGTCAGCCCCAGCATTTT | CASSLPGQPQHF | - | TRBJ1-5 | - | TRBV12-3/TRBV12-4
TGCGCCAGCAGCCAAGAAGGGCGGCGGGGGGGGGCAGATACGCAGTATTTT | CASSQEGRRGGADTQYF | - | TRBJ2-3 | TRBD2 | TRBV4-3
TGCGCCAGCAGCATCAGGGGTAGCACAGATACGCAGTATTTT | CASSIRGSTDTQYF | - | TRBJ2-3 | - | TRBV10-2
TGTGCCAGCAGCGCCGGGACAGTAGCCCCGGAGACCCAGTACTTC | CASSAGTVAPETQYF | - | TRBJ2-5 | TRBD1 | TRBV11-2
TGTGCCAGCAGATCAACAGGGGGGGCAACCGGGGAGCTGTTTTTT | CASRSTGGATGELFF | - | TRBJ2-2 | - | TRBV28
TGTGCCAGCAGTGAAAATCCGGGGTTCAACGGGGAGCTGTTTTTT | CASSENPGFNGELFF | few | TRBJ2-2 | - | TRBV2
TGTGCCAGCGTACCGGGGAACACTGAAGCTTTCTTT | CASVPGNTEAFF | - | TRBJ1-1 | - | TRBV2
TGCGCCAGCAGCCAAGCAGTAAGAGGCACCGGGGAGCTGTTTTTT | CASSQAVRGTGELFF | few | TRBJ2-2 | - | TRBV4-3
TGTGCCAGCAGCCGCCAATCAGACAGGGTGGATGCTTTCTTT | CASSRQSDRVDAFF | few | TRBJ1-1 | TRBD1 | TRBV7-2
TGCGCCAGCAGCCAAGAACCCTGGACTAGCGGGGGGTTCGAGCAGTACTTC | CASSQEPWTSGGFEQYF | - | TRBJ2-7 | TRBD2 | TRBV4-3
TGTGCCAGCAGTAAAGGACAGGGGGCTCGGTCGGACTATGGCTACACCTTC | CASSKGQGARSDYGYTF | - | TRBJ1-2 | TRBD1 | TRBV6-2/TRBV6-3
TGTGCCAGCTCACCACAAAATCAGAACACCGGGGAGCTGTTTTTT | CASSPQNQNTGELFF | - | TRBJ2-2 | - | TRBV18
TGTGCCAGCAGCTCCCAACAGGGAGCTGAAGCTTTCTTT | CASSSQQGAEAFF | - | TRBJ1-1 | - | TRBV11-3
TGTGCCCACATAAGAAAGGACAGGGGCCGCAATCAGCCCCAGCATTTT | CAHIRKDRGRNQPQHF | - | TRBJ1-5 | TRBD1 | TRBV3-1/TRBV3-2
TGTGCCAGCAGTTACGCGACAGGGGCAGGAGGCTACACCTTC | CASSYATGAGGYTF | - | TRBJ1-2 | TRBD1 | TRBV6-2/TRBV6-3
TGTGCCAGCAGTACATTCAGCTATGGCTACACCTTC | CASSTFSYGYTF | - | TRBJ1-2 | - | TRBV28
TGTGCCAGCAGCTCCGGAGGGTTTGAAGCTTTCTTT | CASSSGGFEAFF | - | TRBJ1-1 | - | TRBV7-9
TGTGCCAGCAGGGCGGGGAGCTCCTACGAGCAGTACTTC | CASRAGSSYEQYF | - | TRBJ2-7 | - | TRBV6-5
TGTGCCAGCAGCGGTCGCGGGAGCGAGCAGTACTTC | CASSGRGSEQYF | - | TRBJ2-7 | TRBD2 | TRBV9
TGTGCCAGCAGCTTCACGGGGACAGGGGGGTACGGTGAGCAGTTCTTC | CASSFTGTGGYGEQFF | - | TRBJ2-1 | TRBD1 | TRBV7-2
TGCGCCAGCAGCCAAGAAAGCCGTACCACAGATACGCAGTATTTT | CASSQESRTTDTQYF | few | TRBJ2-3 | - | TRBV4-1
TGTGCCAGAAGGACAGGGGTCTATGGCTACACCTTC | CARRTGVYGYTF | - | TRBJ1-2 | TRBD1 | TRBV2
TGTGCCAGCAGCCCTCTGGACAGGGAGAACACTGAAGCTTTCTTT | CASSPLDRENTEAFF | few | TRBJ1-1 | TRBD1 | TRBV4-2
TGTGCCAGCAGCCAAACAGGGGTTAATTCACCCCTCCACTTT | CASSQTGVNSPLHF | - | TRBJ1-6 | TRBD1 | TRBV7-3